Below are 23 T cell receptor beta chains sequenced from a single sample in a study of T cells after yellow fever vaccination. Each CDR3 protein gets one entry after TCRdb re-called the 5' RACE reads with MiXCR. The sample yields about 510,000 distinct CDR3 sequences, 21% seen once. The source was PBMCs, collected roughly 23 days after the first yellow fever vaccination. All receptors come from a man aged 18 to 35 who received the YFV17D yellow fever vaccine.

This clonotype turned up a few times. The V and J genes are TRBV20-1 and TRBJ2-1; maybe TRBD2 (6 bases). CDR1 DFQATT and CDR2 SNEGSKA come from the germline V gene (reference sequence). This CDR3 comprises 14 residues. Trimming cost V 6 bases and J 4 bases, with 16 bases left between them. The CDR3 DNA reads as TGCAGTGCGGCGCGGGACTCCTGGTACAATGAGCAGTTCTTC. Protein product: CSAARDSWYNEQFF.

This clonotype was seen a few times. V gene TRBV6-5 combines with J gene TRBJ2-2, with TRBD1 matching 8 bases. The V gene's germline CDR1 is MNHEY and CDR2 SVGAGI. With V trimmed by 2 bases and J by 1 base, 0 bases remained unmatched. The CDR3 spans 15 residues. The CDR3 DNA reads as TGTGCCAGCAGTTACGACAGGGGGAACACCGGGGAGCTGTTTTTT. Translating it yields CASSYDRGNTGELFF.

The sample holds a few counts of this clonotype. The CDR3 is CASSSTPGPRGEQYF. DNA for the CDR3: TGTGCCAGCAGCTCTACGCCGGGACCGAGAGGCGAGCAGTACTTC. The J gene is TRBJ2-7, the V gene TRBV9; possibly TRBD1 or TRBD2 for D (5 bases each). The CDR3 runs 15 residues. Germline CDR1 is SGDLS and CDR2 is YYNGEE. Trimming pared 4 bases from V and 6 bases from J, leaving 20 bases between.

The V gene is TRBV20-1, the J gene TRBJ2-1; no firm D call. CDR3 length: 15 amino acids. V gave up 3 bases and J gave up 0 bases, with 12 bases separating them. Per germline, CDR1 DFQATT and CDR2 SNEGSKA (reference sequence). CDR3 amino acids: CSARTYLSSYNEQFF. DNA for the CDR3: TGCAGTGCTAGGACTTACCTGAGCTCCTACAATGAGCAGTTCTTC.

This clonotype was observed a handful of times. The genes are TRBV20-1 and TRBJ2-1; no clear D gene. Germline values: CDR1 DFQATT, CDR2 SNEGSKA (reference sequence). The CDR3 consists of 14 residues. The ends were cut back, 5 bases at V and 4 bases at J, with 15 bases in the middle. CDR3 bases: TGCAGTGCTCTCCCGACGGGCAGTTACAATGAGCAGTTCTTC. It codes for CSALPTGSYNEQFF.

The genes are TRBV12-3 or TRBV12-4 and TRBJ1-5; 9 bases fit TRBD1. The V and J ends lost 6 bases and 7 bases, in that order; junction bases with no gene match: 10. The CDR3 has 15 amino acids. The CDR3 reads CASSQVQGAGQPQHF. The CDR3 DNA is TGTGCCAGCAGCCAAGTACAGGGGGCAGGACAGCCCCAGCATTTT.

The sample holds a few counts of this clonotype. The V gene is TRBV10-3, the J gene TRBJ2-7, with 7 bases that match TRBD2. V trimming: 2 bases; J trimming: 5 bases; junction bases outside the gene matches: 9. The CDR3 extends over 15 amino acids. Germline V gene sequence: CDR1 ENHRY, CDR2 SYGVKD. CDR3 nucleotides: TGTGCCATCAGTGAGGTTGAGGCTGGGGGGGACGAGCAGTACTTC. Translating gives CAISEVEAGGDEQYF.

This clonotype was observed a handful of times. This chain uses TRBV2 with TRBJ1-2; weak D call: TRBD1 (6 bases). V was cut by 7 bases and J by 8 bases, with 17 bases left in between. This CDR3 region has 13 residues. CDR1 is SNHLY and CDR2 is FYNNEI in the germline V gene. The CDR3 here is CASTGELTKGYTF. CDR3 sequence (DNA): TGTGCCAGCACAGGGGAACTTACCAAAGGCTACACCTTC.

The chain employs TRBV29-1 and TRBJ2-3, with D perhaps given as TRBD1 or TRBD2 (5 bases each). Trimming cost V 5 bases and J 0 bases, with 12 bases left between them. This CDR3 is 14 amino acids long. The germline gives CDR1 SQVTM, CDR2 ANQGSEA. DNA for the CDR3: TGCAGCGTTTTGAGGGGCCAAAGCACAGATACGCAGTATTTT. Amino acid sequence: CSVLRGQSTDTQYF.

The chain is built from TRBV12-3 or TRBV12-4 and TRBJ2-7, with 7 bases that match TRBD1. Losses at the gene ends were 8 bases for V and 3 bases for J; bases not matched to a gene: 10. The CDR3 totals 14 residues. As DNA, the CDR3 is TGTGCCAGCTCCGAGGGGGACAGAGTCTACGAGCAGTACGTC. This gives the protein CASSEGDRVYEQYV.

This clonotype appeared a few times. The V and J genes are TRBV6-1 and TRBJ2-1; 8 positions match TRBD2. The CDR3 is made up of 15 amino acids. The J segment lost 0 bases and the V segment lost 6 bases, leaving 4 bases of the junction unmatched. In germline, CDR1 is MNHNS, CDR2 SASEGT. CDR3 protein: CASRAGTSSYNEQFF. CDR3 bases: TGTGCCAGCAGAGCCGGGACTAGCTCCTACAATGAGCAGTTCTTC.

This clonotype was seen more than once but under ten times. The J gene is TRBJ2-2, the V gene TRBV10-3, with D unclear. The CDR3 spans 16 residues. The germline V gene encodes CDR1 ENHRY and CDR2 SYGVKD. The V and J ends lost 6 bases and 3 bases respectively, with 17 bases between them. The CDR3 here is CAISLFTPGDTGELFF. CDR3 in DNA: TGTGCCATCAGCTTATTCACCCCAGGCGACACCGGGGAGCTGTTTTTT.

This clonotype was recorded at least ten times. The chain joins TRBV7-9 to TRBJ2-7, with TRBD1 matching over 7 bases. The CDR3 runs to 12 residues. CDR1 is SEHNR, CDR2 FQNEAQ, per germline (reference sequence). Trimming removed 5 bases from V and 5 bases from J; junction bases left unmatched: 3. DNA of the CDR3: TGTGCCAGCAGCCTAACAGGGGACGAGCAGTACGTC. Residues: CASSLTGDEQYV.

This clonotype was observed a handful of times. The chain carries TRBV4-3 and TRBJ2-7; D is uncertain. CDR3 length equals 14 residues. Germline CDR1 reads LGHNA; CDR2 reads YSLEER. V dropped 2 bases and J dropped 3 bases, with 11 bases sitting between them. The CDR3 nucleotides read TGCGCCAGCAGCCAATGTCATAAGGGCTACGAGCAGTACGTC. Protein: CASSQCHKGYEQYV.

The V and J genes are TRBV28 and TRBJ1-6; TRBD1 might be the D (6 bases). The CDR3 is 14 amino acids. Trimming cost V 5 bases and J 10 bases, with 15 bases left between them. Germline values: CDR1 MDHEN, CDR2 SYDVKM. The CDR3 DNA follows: TGTGCCAGCAGTCCCTGGACAGCCGAGTCACCCCTCCACTTT. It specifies CASSPWTAESPLHF.

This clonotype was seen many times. The CDR3 is CASSRPGEGLFGYTF. The CDR3 DNA reads as TGCGCCAGCAGCCGCCCGGGAGAGGGTCTCTTTGGCTACACCTTC. The gene calls are TRBV4-1 and TRBJ1-2; D gene ambiguous. The CDR3 has 15 amino acids. Deletions cut 4 bases from V and 7 bases from J, with 19 bases between. Germline-derived CDR1 and CDR2 are MGHRA and YSYEKL.

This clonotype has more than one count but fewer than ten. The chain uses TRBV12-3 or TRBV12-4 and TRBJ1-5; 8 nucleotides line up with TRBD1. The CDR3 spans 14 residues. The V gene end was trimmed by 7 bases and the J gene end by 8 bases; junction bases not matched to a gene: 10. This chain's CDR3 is CASTRGTGLKPQHF. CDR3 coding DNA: TGTGCCAGCACTAGAGGGACAGGTTTGAAGCCCCAGCATTTT.

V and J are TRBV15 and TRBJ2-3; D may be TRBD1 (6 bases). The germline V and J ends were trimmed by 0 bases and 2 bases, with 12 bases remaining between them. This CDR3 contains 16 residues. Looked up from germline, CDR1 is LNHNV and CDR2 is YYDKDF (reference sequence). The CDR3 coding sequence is TGTGCCACCAGCAGAGACGTTCGGACAGCCACAGATACGCAGTATTTT. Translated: CATSRDVRTATDTQYF.

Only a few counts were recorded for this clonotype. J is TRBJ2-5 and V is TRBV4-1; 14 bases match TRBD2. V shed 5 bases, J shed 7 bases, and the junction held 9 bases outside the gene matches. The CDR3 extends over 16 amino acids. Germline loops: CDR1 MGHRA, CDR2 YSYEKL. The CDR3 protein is CASSVAGTSGGLTQYF. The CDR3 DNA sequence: TGCGCCAGCAGCGTTGCCGGGACTAGCGGGGGTTTGACCCAGTACTTC.

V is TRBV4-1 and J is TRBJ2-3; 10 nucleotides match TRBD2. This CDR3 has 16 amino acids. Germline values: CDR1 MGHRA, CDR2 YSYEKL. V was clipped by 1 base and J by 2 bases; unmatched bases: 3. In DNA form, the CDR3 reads TGCGCCAGCAGCCAAGGAGGACTAGCGGTCACAGATACGCAGTATTTT. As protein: CASSQGGLAVTDTQYF.

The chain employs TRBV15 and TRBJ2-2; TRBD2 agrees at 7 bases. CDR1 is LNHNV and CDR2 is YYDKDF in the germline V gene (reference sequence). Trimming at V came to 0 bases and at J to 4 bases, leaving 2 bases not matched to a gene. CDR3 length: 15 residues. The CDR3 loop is CATSRDPGGTGELFF. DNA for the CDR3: TGTGCCACCAGCAGAGATCCGGGAGGCACCGGGGAGCTGTTTTTT. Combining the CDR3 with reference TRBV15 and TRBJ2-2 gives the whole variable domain DAMVIQNPRYQVTQFGKPVTLSCSQTLNHNVMYWYQQKSSQAPKLLFHYYDKDFNNEADTPDNFQSRRPNTSFCFLDIRSPGLGDTAMYLCATSRDPGGTGELFFGEGSRLTVL.

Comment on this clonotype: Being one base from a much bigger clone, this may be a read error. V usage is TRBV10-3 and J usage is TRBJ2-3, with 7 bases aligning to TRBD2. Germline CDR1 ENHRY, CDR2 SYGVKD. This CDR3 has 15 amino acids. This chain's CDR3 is CAIREFGGSTDTQYF. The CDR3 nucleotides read TGTGCCATCCGTGAATTCGGGGGGAGCACAGATACGCAGTATTTT.

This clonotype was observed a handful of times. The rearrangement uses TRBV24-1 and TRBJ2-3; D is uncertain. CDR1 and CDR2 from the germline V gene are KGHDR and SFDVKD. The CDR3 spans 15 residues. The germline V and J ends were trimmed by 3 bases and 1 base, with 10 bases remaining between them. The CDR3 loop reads CATSDPEMGTDTQYF. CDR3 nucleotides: TGTGCCACCAGTGATCCCGAAATGGGCACAGATACGCAGTATTTT.